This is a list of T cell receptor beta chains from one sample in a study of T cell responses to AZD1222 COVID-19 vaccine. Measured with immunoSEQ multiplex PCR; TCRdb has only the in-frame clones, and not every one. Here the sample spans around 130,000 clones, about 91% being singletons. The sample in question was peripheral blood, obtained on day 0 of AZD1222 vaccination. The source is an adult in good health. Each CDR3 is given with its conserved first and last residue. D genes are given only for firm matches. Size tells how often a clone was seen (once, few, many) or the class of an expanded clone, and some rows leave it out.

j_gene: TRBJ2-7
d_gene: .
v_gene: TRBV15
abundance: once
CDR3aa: CATSLTSRVGYEQYF
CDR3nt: TGTGCCACCAGCCTCACGTCCAGGGTGGGCTACGAGCAGTACTTC

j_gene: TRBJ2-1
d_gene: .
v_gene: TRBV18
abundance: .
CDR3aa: CASSPMDTYNEQFF
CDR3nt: TGTGCCAGCTCACCAATGGATACCTACAATGAGCAGTTCTTC

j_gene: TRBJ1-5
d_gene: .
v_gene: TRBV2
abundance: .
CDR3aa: CASSLSRGGNQPQHF
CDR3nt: TGTGCCAGCTCTCTCTCGCGGGGGGGAAATCAGCCCCAGCATTTT

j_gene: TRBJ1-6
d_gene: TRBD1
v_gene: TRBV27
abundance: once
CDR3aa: CASSRDSLYSPLHF
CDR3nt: TGTGCCAGCAGCCGGGACAGCCTTTATTCACCCCTCCACTTT

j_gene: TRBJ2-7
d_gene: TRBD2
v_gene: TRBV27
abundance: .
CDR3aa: CASRAGGSSYEQYF
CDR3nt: TGTGCCAGCAGAGCCGGCGGGAGCTCCTACGAGCAGTACTTC

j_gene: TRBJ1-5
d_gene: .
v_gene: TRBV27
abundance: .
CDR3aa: CASSPRQGTSNQPQHF
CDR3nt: TGTGCCAGCAGCCCCCGCCAAGGTACGAGCAATCAGCCCCAGCATTTT

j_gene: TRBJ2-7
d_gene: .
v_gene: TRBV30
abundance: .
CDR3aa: CAWSAGHGYEQYF
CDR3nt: TGTGCCTGGAGTGCCGGACACGGGTACGAGCAGTACTTC

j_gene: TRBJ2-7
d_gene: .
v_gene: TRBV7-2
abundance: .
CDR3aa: CASSLGLVYEQYF
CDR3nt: TGTGCCAGCAGCTTAGGACTAGTTTACGAGCAGTACTTC

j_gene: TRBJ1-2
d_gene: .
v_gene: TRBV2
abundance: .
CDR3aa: CASSSTADYGYTF
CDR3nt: TGTGCCAGCAGTTCGACGGCGGACTATGGCTACACCTTC

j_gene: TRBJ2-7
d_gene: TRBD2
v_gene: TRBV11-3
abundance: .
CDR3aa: CASSLSSGQTYEQYF
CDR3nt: TGTGCCAGCAGCTTATCTAGCGGCCAAACCTACGAGCAGTACTTC

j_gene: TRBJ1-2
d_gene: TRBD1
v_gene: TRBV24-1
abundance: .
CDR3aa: CATSDHDRVGYTF
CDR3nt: TGTGCCACCAGTGATCACGACAGGGTTGGCTACACCTTC

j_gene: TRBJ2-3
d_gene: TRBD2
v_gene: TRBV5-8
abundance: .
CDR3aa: CASSAGGAGTDTQYF
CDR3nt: TGTGCCAGCAGCGCCGGGGGGGCGGGCACAGATACGCAGTATTTT

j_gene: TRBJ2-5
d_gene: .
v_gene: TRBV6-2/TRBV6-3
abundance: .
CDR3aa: CASSYSNSETQYF
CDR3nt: TGTGCCAGCAGTTACTCGAACTCTGAGACCCAGTACTTC

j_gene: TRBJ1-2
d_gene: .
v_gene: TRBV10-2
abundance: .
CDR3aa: CASSDRVVLYGYTF
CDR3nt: TGCGCCAGCAGTGACAGGGTGGTTCTCTATGGCTACACCTTC

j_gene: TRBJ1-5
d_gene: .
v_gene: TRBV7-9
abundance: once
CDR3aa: CASSLSDGAYSNQPQHF
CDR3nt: TGTGCCAGCAGCTTAAGCGATGGGGCCTATAGCAATCAGCCCCAGCATTTT

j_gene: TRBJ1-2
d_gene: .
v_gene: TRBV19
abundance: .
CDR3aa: CASRTANYGYTF
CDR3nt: TGTGCCAGTCGGACGGCTAACTATGGCTACACCTTC

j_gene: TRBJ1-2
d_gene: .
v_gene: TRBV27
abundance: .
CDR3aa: CASSPRGVGYGYTF
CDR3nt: TGTGCCAGCAGTCCGCGAGGGGTTGGGTATGGCTACACCTTC

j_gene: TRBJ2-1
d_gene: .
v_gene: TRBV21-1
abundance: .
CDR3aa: CASSHESEQFF
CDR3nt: TGTGCCAGCAGTCACGAATCAGAGCAGTTCTTC

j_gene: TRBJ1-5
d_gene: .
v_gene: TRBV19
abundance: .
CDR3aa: CASSITGLWGNQPQHF
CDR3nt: TGTGCCAGTAGTATAACAGGGCTGTGGGGCAATCAGCCCCAGCATTTT

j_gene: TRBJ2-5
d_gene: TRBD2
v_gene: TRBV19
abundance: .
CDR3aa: CASSPTGGEARRLQETQYF
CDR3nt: TGTGCCAGTAGTCCGACGGGAGGGGAGGCCAGGCGACTTCAAGAGACCCAGTACTTC

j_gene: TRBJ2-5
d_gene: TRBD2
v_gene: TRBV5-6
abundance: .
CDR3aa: CASSLGLAGVWETQYF
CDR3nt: TGTGCCAGCAGCTTGGGGCTAGCGGGAGTTTGGGAGACCCAGTACTTC

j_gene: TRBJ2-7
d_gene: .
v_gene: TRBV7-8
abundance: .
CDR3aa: CASSLSGQAFREQYF
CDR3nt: TGTGCCAGCAGCTTGTCAGGCCAGGCCTTTCGGGAGCAGTACTTC

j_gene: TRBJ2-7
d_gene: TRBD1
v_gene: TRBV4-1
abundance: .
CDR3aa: CASSRVFDGQGVYEQYF
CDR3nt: TGCGCCAGCAGCCGGGTCTTTGACGGACAGGGTGTTTACGAGCAGTACTTC

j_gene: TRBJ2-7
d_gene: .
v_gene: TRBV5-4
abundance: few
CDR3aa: CASSPPGPLTGDEQYF
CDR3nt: TGTGCCAGCAGCCCACCGGGGCCCTTAACGGGCGACGAGCAGTACTTC

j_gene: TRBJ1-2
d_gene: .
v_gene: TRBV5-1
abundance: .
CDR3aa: CASSLEGRRIF
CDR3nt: TGCGCCAGCAGCTTGGAGGGCAGGAGGATCTTC

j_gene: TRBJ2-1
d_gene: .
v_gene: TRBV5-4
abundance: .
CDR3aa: CASSPPPRGSYNEQFF
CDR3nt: TGTGCCAGCAGCCCGCCGCCCAGGGGCTCCTACAATGAGCAGTTCTTC

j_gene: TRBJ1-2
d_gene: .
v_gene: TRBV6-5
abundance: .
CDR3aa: CASSWGLQGIYGYTF
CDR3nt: TGTGCCAGCAGTTGGGGCCTCCAGGGCATCTATGGCTACACCTTC

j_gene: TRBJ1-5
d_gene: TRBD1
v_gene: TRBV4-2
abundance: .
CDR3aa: CASSQRQGVEQPQHF
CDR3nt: TGTGCCAGCAGCCAGAGACAGGGTGTGGAGCAGCCCCAGCATTTT

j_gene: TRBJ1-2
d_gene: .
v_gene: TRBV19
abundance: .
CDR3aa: CASSIDVETHYGYTF
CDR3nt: TGTGCCAGTAGTATAGATGTCGAGACACACTATGGCTACACCTTC

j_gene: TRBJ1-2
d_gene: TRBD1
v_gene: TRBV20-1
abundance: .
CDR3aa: CSASGGQGTYGYTF
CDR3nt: TGCAGTGCTAGTGGGGGACAGGGGACCTATGGCTACACCTTC

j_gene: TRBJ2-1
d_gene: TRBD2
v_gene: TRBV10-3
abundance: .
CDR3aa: CAVDTGTSGRSDEQFF
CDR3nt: TGTGCCGTAGACACCGGGACTAGCGGGAGATCCGATGAGCAGTTCTTC

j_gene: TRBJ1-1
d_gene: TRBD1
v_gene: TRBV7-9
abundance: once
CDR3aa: CASSPGTGYLEAFF
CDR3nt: TGTGCCAGCAGCCCCGGGACAGGCTATCTTGAAGCTTTCTTT

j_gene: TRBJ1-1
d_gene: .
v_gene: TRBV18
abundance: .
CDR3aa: CASHALMGSEAFF
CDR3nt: TGTGCCAGCCATGCATTAATGGGGTCTGAAGCTTTCTTT

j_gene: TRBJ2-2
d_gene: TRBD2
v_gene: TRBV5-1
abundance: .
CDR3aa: CASSPGLAITGELFF
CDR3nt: TGCGCCAGCAGCCCCGGACTAGCTATAACCGGGGAGCTGTTTTTT

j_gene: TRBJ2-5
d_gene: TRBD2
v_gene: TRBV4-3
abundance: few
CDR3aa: CASSRTQLAGERETQYF
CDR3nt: TGCGCCAGCAGCCGAACACAACTAGCGGGAGAACGGGAGACCCAGTACTTC

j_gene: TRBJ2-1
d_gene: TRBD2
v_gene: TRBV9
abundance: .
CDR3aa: CASSVEGLPVNEQFF
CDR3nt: TGTGCCAGCAGCGTCGAGGGACTACCCGTGAATGAGCAGTTCTTC

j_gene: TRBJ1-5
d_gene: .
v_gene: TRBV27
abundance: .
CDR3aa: CASSLAGPNQPQHF
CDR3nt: TGTGCCAGCAGTTTGGCAGGCCCCAATCAGCCCCAGCATTTT

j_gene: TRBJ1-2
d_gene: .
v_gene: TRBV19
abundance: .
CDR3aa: CASRDPARDKGYTF
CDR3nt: TGTGCCAGTAGAGATCCCGCCAGGGACAAGGGCTACACCTTC

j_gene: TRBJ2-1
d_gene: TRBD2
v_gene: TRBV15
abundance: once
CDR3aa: CATSRGLAGENNEQFF
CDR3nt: TGTGCCACCAGCAGGGGACTAGCGGGAGAGAACAATGAGCAGTTCTTC

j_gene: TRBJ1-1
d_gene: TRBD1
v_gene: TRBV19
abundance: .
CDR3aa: CASSIGTGVKNTEAFF
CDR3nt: TGTGCCAGTAGTATTGGGACAGGGGTGAAGAACACTGAAGCTTTCTTT

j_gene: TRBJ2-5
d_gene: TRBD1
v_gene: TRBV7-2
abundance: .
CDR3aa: CASSLRIGGTGTQYF
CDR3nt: TGTGCCAGCAGCCTTCGGATTGGGGGGACAGGGACCCAGTACTTC

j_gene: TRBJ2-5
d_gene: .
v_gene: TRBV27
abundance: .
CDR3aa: CASSQTGRVQETQYF
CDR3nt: TGTGCCAGCAGTCAAACGGGACGTGTACAAGAGACCCAGTACTTC

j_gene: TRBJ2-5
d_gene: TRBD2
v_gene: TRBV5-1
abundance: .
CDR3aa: CASSLVFGGAMKTQYF
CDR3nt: TGCGCCAGCAGCTTGGTGTTCGGGGGGGCAATGAAGACCCAGTACTTC

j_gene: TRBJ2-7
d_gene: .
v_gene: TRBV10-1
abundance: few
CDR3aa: CASSADRISYEQYF
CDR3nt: TGCGCCAGCAGTGCCGACAGGATCTCCTACGAGCAGTACTTC

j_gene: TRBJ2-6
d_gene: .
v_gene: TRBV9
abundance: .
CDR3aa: CASSVVVAGANVLTF
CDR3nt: TGTGCCAGCAGCGTAGTAGTAGCTGGGGCCAACGTCCTGACTTTC

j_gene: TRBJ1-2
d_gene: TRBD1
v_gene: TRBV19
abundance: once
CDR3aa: CASTLQGARTGGYTF
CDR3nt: TGTGCCAGTACCCTACAGGGGGCGCGAACCGGTGGCTACACCTTC

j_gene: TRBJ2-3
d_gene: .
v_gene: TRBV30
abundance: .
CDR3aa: CAWSVFAPPDTQYF
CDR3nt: TGTGCCTGGAGTGTATTTGCGCCCCCAGATACGCAGTATTTT

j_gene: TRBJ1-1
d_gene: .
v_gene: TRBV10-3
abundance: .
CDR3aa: CAISTIRTEAFF
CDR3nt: TGTGCCATCAGTACCATACGGACTGAAGCTTTCTTT

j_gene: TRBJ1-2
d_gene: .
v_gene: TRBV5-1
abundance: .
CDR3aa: CASSLDTTTPYTF
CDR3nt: TGCGCCAGCAGCTTGGATACCACGACCCCCTACACCTTC

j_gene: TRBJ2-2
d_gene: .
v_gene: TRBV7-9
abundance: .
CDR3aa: CASSFEGGFANTGELFF
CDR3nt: TGTGCCAGCAGCTTCGAGGGAGGCTTCGCGAACACCGGGGAGCTGTTTTTT